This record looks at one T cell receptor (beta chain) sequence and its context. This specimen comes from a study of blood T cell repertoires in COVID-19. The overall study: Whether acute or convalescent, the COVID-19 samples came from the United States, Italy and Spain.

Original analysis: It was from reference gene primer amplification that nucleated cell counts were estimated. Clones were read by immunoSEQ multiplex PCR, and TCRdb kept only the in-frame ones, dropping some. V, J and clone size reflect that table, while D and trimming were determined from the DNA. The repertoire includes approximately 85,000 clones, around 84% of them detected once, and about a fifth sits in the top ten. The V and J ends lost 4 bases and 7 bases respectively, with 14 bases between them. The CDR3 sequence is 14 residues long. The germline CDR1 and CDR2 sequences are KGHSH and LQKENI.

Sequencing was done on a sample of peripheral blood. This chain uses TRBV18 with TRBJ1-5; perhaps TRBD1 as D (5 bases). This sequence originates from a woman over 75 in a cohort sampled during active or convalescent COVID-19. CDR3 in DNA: TGTGCCAGCTCACTTTTGCAGGGAGGACAGCCCCAGCATTTT. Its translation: CASSLLQGGQPQHF.